This TCR beta chain was recovered during a study of blood T cell repertoires in COVID-19. Study information: T cells, B-cell-depleted T cells, or PBMCs supplied cDNA or gDNA.

Participants were aged 18 to 89 years, lived in 24 US areas, and enrolled virtually. Profiled with immunoSEQ multiplex PCR; TCRdb holds only in-frame clones, not every one. The profile shows hundreds of thousands of clones, approximately 83% of them singletons. CDR3 length: 13 amino acids. V lost 4 bases to trimming and J lost 8 bases; unmatched junction nucleotides: 7. Germline V gene data show CDR1 as DFQATT and CDR2 as SNEGSKA (reference sequence). This clonotype was obtained from a man aged 30 to 39 who had recovered from COVID-19. V usage is TRBV20-1 and J usage is TRBJ1-4, with 7 positions matching TRBD1. What was sequenced was PBMCs or T cells enriched from blood (not recorded which). The CDR3 loop is CSATDRVREKLFF. The CDR3 DNA reads as TGCAGTGCTACTGACAGGGTACGGGAAAAACTGTTTTTT.